This entry lists 6 T cell receptor beta chains sequenced from one sample in a study of shared clonotypes between healthy human individuals. Produced via immunoSEQ multiplex PCR; TCRdb's table is partial and in-frame only. This table holds about 2.4 million clones, approximately 94% found once. Sequenced material: naive CD4+ T cells from PBMCs. As for subset: CD45RA+ positively selected. The receptors come from a man younger than 35 in good health. Some clones in this sample may be carry-over from other donors' samples.

CDR3 DNA sequence: TGTGCCAGCAGCTCCCTACGGGGGAGGGCCTATGGCTACACCTTC. Its protein product is CASSSLRGRAYGYTF. V gene TRBV11-1 combines with J gene TRBJ1-2; D is perhaps TRBD1 (5 bases). The germline V gene encodes CDR1 SGHAT and CDR2 FQDESV (reference sequence). Trimming took 4 bases from V and 4 from J, leaving 16 bases between them. The CDR3 loop spans 15 amino acids.

The chain couples TRBV7-9 to TRBJ1-1, with 7 positions matching TRBD1. CDR3 length: 15 residues. From germline, CDR1 is SEHNR and CDR2 FQNEAQ (reference sequence). V lost 5 bases to trimming and J lost 6 bases; unmatched junction nucleotides: 12. The CDR3, as DNA: TGTGCCAGCAGCACCGGGGGCAGGGGGGATGCTGAAGCTTTCTTT. This gives the protein CASSTGGRGDAEAFF.

The rearrangement joins TRBV7-2 to TRBJ2-1; D might be TRBD1 or TRBD2, each matching 5 bases. The CDR3 is made up of 12 amino acids. Germline CDR1 reads SGHTA; CDR2 reads FQGNSA. V dropped 5 bases and J dropped 14 bases, with 16 bases sitting between them. The CDR3 region has the DNA TGTGCCAGCAGCCTAGGGACCCCAGCAAAGTTCTTC. This encodes CASSLGTPAKFF.

Regarding this clone: Other DNA sequences in this sample translate to the same CDR3. This chain connects TRBV25-1 to TRBJ2-3; weak D call: TRBD2 (6 bases). Trimming took 2 bases from V and 3 from J, leaving 6 bases between them. This CDR3 contains 13 residues. Per germline, CDR1 MGHDK and CDR2 SYGVNS. The CDR3 reads CASSEGGTDTQYF. Here the CDR3 DNA reads TGTGCCAGCAGTGAAGGGGGGACAGATACGCAGTATTTT.

In this sample, this clone turned up once. This sequence joins TRBV12-1 and TRBJ2-1; TRBD2, the table's D call, lacks a check against the DNA. TRBV12-1 is tagged as a pseudogene. The CDR3 loop spans 18 amino acids. CDR3 bases: TGTGCCAGCAGCTTTTGCCACGGAGAGAAACCAGCATACAATGAGCAGTTCTTC. Its protein is CASSFCHGEKPAYNEQFF.

The chain links TRBV7-3 to TRBJ1-6; D remains ambiguous. Trimming shortened V by 4 bases and J by 10 bases, and 11 bases separated the two germline ends. CDR1 and CDR2 from the germline V gene are SGHTA and FQGTGA. CDR3 length equals 13 residues. CDR3 loop: CASSSHLGSPLHF. CDR3 nucleotides: TGTGCCAGCAGCTCACATTTAGGCTCACCCCTCCACTTT.